This TCR beta chain was retrieved from a study of early T cells in non-severe SARS-CoV-2 infection. The study, taken as a whole, reports: CD4 and private specificities were missed by VDJdb matching, which favored anti-spike CD8 responses.

This clonotype was counted at least ten times. The antigen remains unidentified. The CDR3 spans 15 residues. Germline V gives CDR1 SGHTA, CDR2 FQGTGA. V lost 7 bases to trimming and J lost 2 bases, with 15 bases between them. TCRdb re-called the 5' RACE reads with MiXCR, one entry per CDR3 protein. The sample has roughly 40,000 distinct CDR3 sequences; roughly 7% are singletons. The chain has TRBV7-3 and TRBJ2-1; a weak D match, TRBD2 (6 bases). Sequencing input: whole blood. This TCR was sampled from an adult who was a healthcare worker with PCR-confirmed SARS-CoV-2 infection or an uninfected control (not recorded which). CDR3 region: CASTSLGGTYNEQFF. DNA for the CDR3: TGTGCCAGCACCAGTCTTGGGGGGACCTACAATGAGCAGTTCTTC. Combining the CDR3 with reference TRBV7-3 and TRBJ2-1 gives the whole variable domain GAGVSQTPSNKVTEKGKYVELRCDPISGHTALYWYRQSLGQGPEFLIYFQGTGAADDSGLPNDRFFAVRPEGSVSTLKIQRTERGDSAVYLCASTSLGGTYNEQFFGPGTRLTVL.